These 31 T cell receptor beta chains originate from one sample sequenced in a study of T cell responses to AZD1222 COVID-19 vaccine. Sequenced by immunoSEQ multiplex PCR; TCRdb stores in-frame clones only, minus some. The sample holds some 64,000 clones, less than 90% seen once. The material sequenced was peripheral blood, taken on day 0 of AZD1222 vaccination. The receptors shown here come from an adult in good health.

DNA of the CDR3: TGTGCCAGCACTCGACAGGGTCTAGGAAATGAGCAGTTCTTC. It encodes CASTRQGLGNEQFF. V usage is TRBV11-2 and J usage is TRBJ2-1; the match to TRBD1 covers 7 bases. CDR1 and CDR2 from the germline V gene are SGHAT and FQNNGV. V gave up 7 bases and J gave up 7 bases; unmatched junction bases: 10. This CDR3 is 14 amino acids long.

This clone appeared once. CDR3 nucleotide sequence: TGCAGCGTTGATGACGGGGGTAGCGACACCTGGCAGTTCTTC. Its protein is CSVDDGGSDTWQFF. The chain carries TRBV29-1 and TRBJ2-1; perhaps TRBD2 as D (6 bases). Between the trimmed V and J ends, which lost 3 bases and 12 bases, there was a span of 21 bases. The germline gives CDR1 SQVTM, CDR2 ANQGSEA. This CDR3 has 14 amino acids.

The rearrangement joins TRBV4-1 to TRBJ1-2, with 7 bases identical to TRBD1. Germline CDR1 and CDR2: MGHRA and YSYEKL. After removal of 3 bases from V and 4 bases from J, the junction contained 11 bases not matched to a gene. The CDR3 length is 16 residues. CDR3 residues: CASSHPSTGNVYGYTF. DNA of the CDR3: TGCGCCAGCAGCCATCCCTCGACAGGGAACGTCTATGGCTACACCTTC.

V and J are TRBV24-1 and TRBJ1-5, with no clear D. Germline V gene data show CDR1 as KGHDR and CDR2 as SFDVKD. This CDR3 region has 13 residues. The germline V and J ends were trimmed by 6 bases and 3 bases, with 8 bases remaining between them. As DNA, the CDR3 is TGTGCCACCAGTCGGGGTAACAATCAGCCCCAGCATTTT. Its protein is CATSRGNNQPQHF.

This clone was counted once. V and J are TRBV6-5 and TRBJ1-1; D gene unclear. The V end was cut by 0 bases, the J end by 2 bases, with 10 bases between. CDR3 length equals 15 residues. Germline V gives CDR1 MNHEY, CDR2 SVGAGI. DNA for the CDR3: TGTGCCAGCAGTTACTCGTTCGGTAAAAACACTGAAGCTTTCTTT. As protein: CASSYSFGKNTEAFF.

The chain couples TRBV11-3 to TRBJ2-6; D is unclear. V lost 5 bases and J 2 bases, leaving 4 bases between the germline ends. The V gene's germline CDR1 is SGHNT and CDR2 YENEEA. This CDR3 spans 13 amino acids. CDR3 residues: CASSRTGANVLTF. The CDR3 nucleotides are TGTGCCAGCAGCCGGACTGGGGCCAACGTCCTGACTTTC.

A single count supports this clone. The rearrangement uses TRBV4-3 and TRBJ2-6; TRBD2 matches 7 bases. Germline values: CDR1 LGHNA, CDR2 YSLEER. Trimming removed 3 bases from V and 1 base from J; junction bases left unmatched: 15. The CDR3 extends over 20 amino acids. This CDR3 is CASSHFGAGRVLSGANVLTF. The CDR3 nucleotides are TGCGCCAGCAGCCATTTCGGGGCAGGGAGGGTATTATCTGGGGCCAACGTCCTGACTTTC.

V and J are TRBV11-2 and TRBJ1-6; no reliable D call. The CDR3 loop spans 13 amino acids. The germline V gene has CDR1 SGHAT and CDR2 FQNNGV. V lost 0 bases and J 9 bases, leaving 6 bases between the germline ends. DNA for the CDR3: TGTGCCAGCAGCTTAGATTGGGCTTCACCCCTCCACTTT. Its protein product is CASSLDWASPLHF.

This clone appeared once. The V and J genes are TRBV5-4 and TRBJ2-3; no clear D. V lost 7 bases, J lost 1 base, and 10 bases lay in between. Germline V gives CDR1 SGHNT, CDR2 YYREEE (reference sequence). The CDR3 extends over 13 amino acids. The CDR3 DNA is TGTGCCAGCGACGAGGACGGCACAGATACGCAGTATTTT. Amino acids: CASDEDGTDTQYF.

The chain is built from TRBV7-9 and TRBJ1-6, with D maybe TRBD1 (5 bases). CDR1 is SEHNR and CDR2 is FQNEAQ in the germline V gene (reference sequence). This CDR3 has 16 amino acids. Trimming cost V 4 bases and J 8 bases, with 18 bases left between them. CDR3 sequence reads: CASSSAGEGWDSPLHF. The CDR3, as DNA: TGTGCCAGCAGCTCCGCGGGGGAGGGTTGGGATTCACCCCTCCACTTT.

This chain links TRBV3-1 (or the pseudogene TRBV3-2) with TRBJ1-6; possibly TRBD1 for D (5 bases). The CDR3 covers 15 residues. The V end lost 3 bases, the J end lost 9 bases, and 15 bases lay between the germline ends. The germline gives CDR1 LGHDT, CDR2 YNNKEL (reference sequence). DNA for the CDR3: TGTGCCAGCAGCCACCGTGTTGGGGCGGCTTCACCCCTCCACTTT. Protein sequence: CASSHRVGAASPLHF.

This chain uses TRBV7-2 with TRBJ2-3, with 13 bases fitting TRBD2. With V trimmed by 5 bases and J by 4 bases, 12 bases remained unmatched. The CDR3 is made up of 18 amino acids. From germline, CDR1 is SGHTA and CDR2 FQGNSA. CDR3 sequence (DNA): TGTGCCAGCAGCCCTCCCGGGACTAGCGGGGTCAGGGCAGATACGCAGTATTTT. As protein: CASSPPGTSGVRADTQYF.

The CDR3: CASRESGRARGAQYF. CDR3 bases: TGTGCCAGCAGGGAGTCGGGGAGGGCCAGGGGTGCGCAGTATTTT. The chain combines TRBV28 with TRBJ2-3; maybe TRBD2 (7 bases). CDR1 is MDHEN and CDR2 is SYDVKM in the germline V gene. This CDR3 has 15 amino acids. Deletions cut 6 bases from V and 10 bases from J, with 23 bases between.

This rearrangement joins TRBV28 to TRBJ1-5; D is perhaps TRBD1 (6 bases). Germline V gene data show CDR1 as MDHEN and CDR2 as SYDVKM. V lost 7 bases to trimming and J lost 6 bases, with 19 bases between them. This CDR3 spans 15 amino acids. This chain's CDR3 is CASTLVQGRGQPQHF. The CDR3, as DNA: TGTGCCAGCACCCTCGTACAGGGAAGGGGTCAGCCCCAGCATTTT.

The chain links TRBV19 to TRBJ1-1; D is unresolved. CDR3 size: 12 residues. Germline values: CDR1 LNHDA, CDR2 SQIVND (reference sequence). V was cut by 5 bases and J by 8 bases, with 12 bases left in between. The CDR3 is CASSPNFREAFF. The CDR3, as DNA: TGTGCCAGTAGTCCAAACTTCCGCGAAGCTTTCTTT. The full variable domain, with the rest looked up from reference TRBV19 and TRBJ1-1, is DGGITQSPKYLFRKEGQNVTLSCEQNLNHDAMYWYRQDPGQGLRLIYYSQIVNDFQKGDIAEGYSVSREKKESFPLTVTSAQKNPTAFYLCASSPNFREAFFGQGTRLTVV.

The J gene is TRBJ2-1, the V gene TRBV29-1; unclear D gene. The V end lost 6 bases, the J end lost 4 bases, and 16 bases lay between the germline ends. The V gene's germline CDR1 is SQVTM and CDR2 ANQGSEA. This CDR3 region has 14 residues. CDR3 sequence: CSVPSAQTYNEQFF. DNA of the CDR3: TGCAGCGTCCCCTCGGCACAGACTTACAATGAGCAGTTCTTC.

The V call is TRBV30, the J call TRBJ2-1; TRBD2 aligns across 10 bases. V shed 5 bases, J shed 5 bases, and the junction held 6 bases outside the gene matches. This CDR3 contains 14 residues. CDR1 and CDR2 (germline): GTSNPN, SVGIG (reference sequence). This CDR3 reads CAWDSGRINNEQFF. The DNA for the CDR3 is TGTGCCTGGGATAGCGGGAGGATTAACAATGAGCAGTTCTTC.

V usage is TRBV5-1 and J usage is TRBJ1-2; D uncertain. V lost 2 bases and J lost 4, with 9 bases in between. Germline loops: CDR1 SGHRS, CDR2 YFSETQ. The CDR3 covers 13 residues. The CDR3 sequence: CASSLVSSYGYTF. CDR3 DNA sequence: TGCGCCAGCAGCTTAGTTAGTAGCTATGGCTACACCTTC.

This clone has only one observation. CDR3 residues: CASRPGGGEAFF. In DNA form, the CDR3 reads TGTGCCAGCAGACCAGGGGGCGGTGAAGCTTTCTTT. The rearrangement links TRBV7-9 to TRBJ1-1; TRBD1 matches 8 bases. From germline, CDR1 is SEHNR and CDR2 FQNEAQ (reference sequence). V lost 6 bases, J lost 7 bases, and 4 bases stayed unmatched. The CDR3 spans 12 residues. The whole variable domain, remainder taken from reference TRBV7-9 and TRBJ1-1, is DTGVSQNPRHKITKRGQNVTFRCDPISEHNRLYWYRQTLGQGPEFLTYFQNEAQLEKSRLLSDRFSAERPKGSFSTLEIQRTEQGDSAMYLCASRPGGGEAFFGQGTRLTVV.

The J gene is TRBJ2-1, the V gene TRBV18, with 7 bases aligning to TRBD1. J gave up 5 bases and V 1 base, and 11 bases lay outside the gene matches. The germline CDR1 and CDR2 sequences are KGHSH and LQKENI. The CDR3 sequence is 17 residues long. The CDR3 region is CASSPRGQRWANNEQFF. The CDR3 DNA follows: TGTGCCAGCTCACCACGGGGACAGAGATGGGCCAACAATGAGCAGTTCTTC.

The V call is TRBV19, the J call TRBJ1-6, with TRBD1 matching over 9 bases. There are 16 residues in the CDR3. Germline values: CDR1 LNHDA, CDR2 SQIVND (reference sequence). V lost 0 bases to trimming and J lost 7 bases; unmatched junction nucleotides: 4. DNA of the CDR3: TGTGCCAGTAGTATAGATGGCGGACAGGGGAATTCACCCCTCCACTTT. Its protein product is CASSIDGGQGNSPLHF.

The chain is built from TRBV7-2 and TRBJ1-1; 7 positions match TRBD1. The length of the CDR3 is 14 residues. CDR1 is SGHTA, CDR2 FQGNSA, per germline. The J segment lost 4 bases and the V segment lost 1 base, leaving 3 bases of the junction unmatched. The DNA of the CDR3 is TGTGCCAGCAGCTTAGAGGGGGCAGGCACTGAAGCTTTCTTT. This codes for CASSLEGAGTEAFF.

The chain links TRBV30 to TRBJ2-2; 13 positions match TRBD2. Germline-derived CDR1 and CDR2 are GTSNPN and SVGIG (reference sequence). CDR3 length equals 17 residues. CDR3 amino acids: CAFFRTSGRTNTGELFF. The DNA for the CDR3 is TGTGCGTTTTTTCGGACTAGCGGGAGAACGAACACCGGGGAGCTGTTTTTT.

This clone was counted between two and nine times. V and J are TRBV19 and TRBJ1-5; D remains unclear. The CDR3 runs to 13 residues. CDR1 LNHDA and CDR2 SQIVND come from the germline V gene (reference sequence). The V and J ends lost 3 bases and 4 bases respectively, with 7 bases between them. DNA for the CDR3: TGTGCCAGTAGTATCCGAGGAAATCAGCCCCAGCATTTT. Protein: CASSIRGNQPQHF.

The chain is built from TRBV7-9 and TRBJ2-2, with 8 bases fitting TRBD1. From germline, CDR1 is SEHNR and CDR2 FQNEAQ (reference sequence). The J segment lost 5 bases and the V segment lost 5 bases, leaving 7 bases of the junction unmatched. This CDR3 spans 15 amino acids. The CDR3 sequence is CASSVDRAGTGELFF. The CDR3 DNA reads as TGTGCCAGCAGCGTGGACAGGGCCGGGACCGGGGAGCTGTTTTTT.

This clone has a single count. DNA of the CDR3: TGTGCCAGCAGTTACTCGTTATCTTCAGGGTTAGGGGGCTACACCTTC. It specifies CASSYSLSSGLGGYTF. This sequence joins TRBV6-5 and TRBJ1-2; maybe TRBD1 (5 bases). Germline CDR1 MNHEY, CDR2 SVGAGI. The CDR3 loop spans 16 amino acids. The ends were cut back, 0 bases at V and 8 bases at J, with 19 bases in the middle.

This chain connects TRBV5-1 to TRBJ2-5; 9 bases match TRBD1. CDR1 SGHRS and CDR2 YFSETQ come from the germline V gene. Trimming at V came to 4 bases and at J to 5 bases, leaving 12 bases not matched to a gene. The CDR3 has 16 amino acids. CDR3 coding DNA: TGCGCCAGCAGCCGACAACCGGGACAGGGTCCCGAGACCCAGTACTTC. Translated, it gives CASSRQPGQGPETQYF.

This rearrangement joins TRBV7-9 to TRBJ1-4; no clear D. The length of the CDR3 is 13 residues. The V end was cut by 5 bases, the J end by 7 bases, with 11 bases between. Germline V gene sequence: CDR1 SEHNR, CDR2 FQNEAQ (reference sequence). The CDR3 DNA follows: TGTGCCAGCAGCCGGACGGACTCTGAAAAACTGTTTTTT. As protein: CASSRTDSEKLFF. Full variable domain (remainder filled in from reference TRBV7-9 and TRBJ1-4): DTGVSQNPRHKITKRGQNVTFRCDPISEHNRLYWYRQTLGQGPEFLTYFQNEAQLEKSRLLSDRFSAERPKGSFSTLEIQRTEQGDSAMYLCASSRTDSEKLFFGSGTQLSVL.

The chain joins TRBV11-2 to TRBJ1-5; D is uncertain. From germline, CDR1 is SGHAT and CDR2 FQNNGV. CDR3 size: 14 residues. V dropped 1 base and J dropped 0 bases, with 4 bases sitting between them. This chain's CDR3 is CASSLGSSNQPQHF. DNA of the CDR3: TGTGCCAGCAGCTTAGGGTCTAGCAATCAGCCCCAGCATTTT.

CDR3 bases: TGTGCCAGCAGTGAACAAACAGGACAGGGGTCGTACGAGCAGTACTTC. This gives the protein CASSEQTGQGSYEQYF. The rearrangement uses TRBV2 and TRBJ2-7, with 9 bases that match TRBD1. The length of the CDR3 is 16 residues. Germline-derived CDR1 and CDR2 are SNHLY and FYNNEI. J gave up 4 bases and V 2 bases, and 9 bases lay outside the gene matches.

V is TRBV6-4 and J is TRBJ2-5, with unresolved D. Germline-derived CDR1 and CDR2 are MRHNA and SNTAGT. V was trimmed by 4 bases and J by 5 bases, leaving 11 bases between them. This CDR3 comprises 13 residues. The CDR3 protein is CASSVDMGETQYF. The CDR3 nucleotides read TGTGCCAGCAGTGTTGACATGGGGGAGACCCAGTACTTC.